The 25 T cell receptor beta chains below all came from one sample that was sequenced in a study of blood T cell repertoires in COVID-19. The table came from immunoSEQ multiplex PCR; TCRdb's copy has only in-frame clones and leaves some out. Of 100,000 to 130,000 clones listed, almost 85% are singletons. The specimen was peripheral blood. These receptor sequences come from a human donor in a cohort sampled during active COVID-19.

The rearrangement joins TRBV18 to TRBJ1-5; TRBD1 matches 12 bases. The CDR3 is 15 residues long. V trimming: 4 bases; J trimming: 5 bases; junction bases outside the gene matches: 3. Germline V gives CDR1 KGHSH, CDR2 LQKENI. As DNA, the CDR3 is TGTGCCAGCTCACGGGGACAGGGGGCGCATCAGCCCCAGCATTTT. Its translation is CASSRGQGAHQPQHF. Complete variable domain (other parts from reference TRBV18 and TRBJ1-5): NAGVMQNPRHLVRRRGQEARLRCSPMKGHSHVYWYRQLPEEGLKFMVYLQKENIIDESGMPKERFSAEFPKEGPSILRIQQVVRGDSAAYFCASSRGQGAHQPQHFGDGTRLSIL.

The chain carries TRBV7-9 and TRBJ2-3; the D gene is possibly TRBD1 (6 bases). The germline gives CDR1 SEHNR, CDR2 FQNEAQ (reference sequence). The CDR3 consists of 13 residues. The V end lost 2 bases, the J end lost 5 bases, and 8 bases lay between the germline ends. The CDR3 here is CASSLQGLDTQYF. CDR3 nucleotide sequence: TGTGCCAGCAGCTTACAGGGGCTAGATACGCAGTATTTT.

The chain joins TRBV6-1 to TRBJ2-5, with 11 bases identical to TRBD2. Looked up from germline, CDR1 is MNHNS and CDR2 is SASEGT. V dropped 4 bases and J dropped 0; count of bases not matched to a gene: 10. CDR3 length: 18 residues. The CDR3 sequence is CASSVELAGVGDQETQYF. In DNA, the CDR3 is TGTGCCAGCAGTGTTGAACTAGCGGGAGTTGGAGACCAAGAGACCCAGTACTTC.

The table lists this clone with a few counts. The V and J genes are TRBV7-3 and TRBJ2-2; tentatively, D is TRBD2 (6 bases). The ends were cut back, 5 bases at V and 4 bases at J, with 14 bases in the middle. The CDR3 spans 15 residues. Germline V gene sequence: CDR1 SGHTA, CDR2 FQGTGA. This CDR3 reads CASSLGGSGTGELFF. The CDR3 region has the DNA TGTGCCAGCAGCCTGGGGGGATCGGGCACCGGGGAGCTGTTTTTT.

This sequence joins TRBV6-5 and TRBJ2-7; TRBD1 agrees at 10 bases. CDR1 MNHEY and CDR2 SVGAGI come from the germline V gene. J was trimmed by 5 bases and V by 6 bases; bases with no gene match: 4. The CDR3 spans 13 residues. Here the CDR3 reads CASRGQGRNEQYF. Written as DNA, the CDR3 is TGTGCCAGCAGGGGACAGGGGCGAAACGAGCAGTACTTC.

The chain is built from TRBV27 and TRBJ2-1; TRBD2 agrees at 10 bases. Germline loops: CDR1 MNHEY, CDR2 SMNVEV (reference sequence). This CDR3 comprises 16 residues. V gave up 2 bases and J gave up 9 bases; unmatched junction bases: 10. The CDR3 region has the DNA TGTGCCAGCAGTTTAAGAAGTCCTAGCGGGAGTGCTGAGCAGTTCTTC. This encodes CASSLRSPSGSAEQFF.

The chain links TRBV5-6 to TRBJ1-1; 7 positions match TRBD1. Per the germline V gene, CDR1 is SGHDT and CDR2 is YYEEEE. The CDR3 contains 15 residues. V shed 3 bases, J shed 1 base, and the junction held 6 bases outside the gene matches. The CDR3 DNA follows: TGTGCCAGCAGCTACCGGGACAGACCGAACACTGAAGCTTTCTTT. This codes for CASSYRDRPNTEAFF. Full variable domain (remainder filled in from reference TRBV5-6 and TRBJ1-1): DAGVTQSPTHLIKTRGQQVTLRCSPKSGHDTVSWYQQALGQGPQFIFQYYEEEERQRGNFPDRFSGHQFPNYSSELNVNALLLGDSALYLCASSYRDRPNTEAFFGQGTRLTVV.

The chain combines TRBV7-3 with TRBJ2-1; 13 bases map to TRBD2. V shed 4 bases and J 7 bases; nucleotides not matched to a gene: 7. Germline V gene lookup returns CDR1 SGHTA and CDR2 FQGTGA. CDR3 length: 16 amino acids. CDR3 loop: CASSSQLAGGVNEQFF. The CDR3 DNA reads as TGTGCCAGCAGCTCACAACTAGCGGGAGGGGTAAATGAGCAGTTCTTC. Based on the CDR3 plus reference TRBV7-3 and TRBJ2-1, the full variable domain is GAGVSQTPSNKVTEKGKYVELRCDPISGHTALYWYRQSLGQGPEFLIYFQGTGAADDSGLPNDRFFAVRPEGSVSTLKIQRTERGDSAVYLCASSSQLAGGVNEQFFGPGTRLTVL.

The V gene is TRBV27, the J gene TRBJ2-3, with D possibly matching TRBD1 (5 bases). Trimming removed 0 bases at V and 5 bases at J, with 15 bases between. The germline V gene encodes CDR1 MNHEY and CDR2 SMNVEV (reference sequence). The CDR3 totals 16 residues. The DNA of the CDR3 is TGTGCCAGCAGTTTATCCGGAGCTTGGGGCTTAGATACGCAGTATTTT. Protein sequence: CASSLSGAWGLDTQYF.

This clone occurred once. This chain connects TRBV7-3 to TRBJ2-7; 9 bases align to TRBD2. V lost 2 bases to trimming and J lost 5 bases; unmatched junction nucleotides: 7. The germline CDR1 and CDR2 sequences are SGHTA and FQGTGA. The CDR3 runs to 15 residues. CDR3 coding DNA: TGTGCCAGCAGCTTATCTGCGGGAGGGTTCGACGAGCAGTACTTC. It yields the protein CASSLSAGGFDEQYF.

This clone was seen more than once but under ten times. The chain has TRBV11-2 and TRBJ2-7; no clear D gene. Germline lookup yields CDR1 SGHAT and CDR2 FQNNGV. The CDR3 loop spans 13 amino acids. The V end lost 1 base, the J end lost 3 bases, and 7 bases lay between the germline ends. CDR3: CASSLGGIYEQYF. The CDR3 DNA reads as TGTGCCAGCAGCTTAGGAGGAATCTACGAGCAGTACTTC.

This clone is a singleton in its sample. V gene TRBV7-2 combines with J gene TRBJ2-3, with D tentatively TRBD2 (5 bases). The CDR3 totals 15 residues. Germline assignment: CDR1 SGHTA and CDR2 FQGNSA. With 0 bases removed from V and 3 bases from J, the gap between germline ends came to 10 bases. CDR3 sequence reads: CASSLASDLTDTQYF. The CDR3 DNA reads as TGTGCCAGCAGCTTAGCTAGCGACCTAACAGATACGCAGTATTTT.

The rearrangement uses TRBV11-2 and TRBJ2-7, with D possibly matching TRBD2 (6 bases). V was cut by 6 bases and J by 5 bases, with 17 bases left in between. This CDR3 spans 14 amino acids. Germline CDR1 is SGHAT and CDR2 is FQNNGV. CDR3 region: CASSSDGTGNEQYF. DNA of the CDR3: TGTGCCAGCAGTTCCGACGGGACTGGGAACGAGCAGTACTTC.

The chain employs TRBV4-3 and TRBJ2-3; 11 bases match TRBD2. The germline V gene has CDR1 LGHNA and CDR2 YSLEER. CDR3 length: 17 amino acids. With V trimmed by 3 bases and J by 5 bases, 10 bases remained unmatched. CDR3 DNA: TGCGCCAGCAGCCAGGGGCTAGCGGGAGGCCGGGTAGATACGCAGTATTTT. It yields the protein CASSQGLAGGRVDTQYF.

The J gene is TRBJ1-2, the V gene TRBV7-3; a weak D match, TRBD1 (5 bases). Trimming removed 5 bases at V and 4 bases at J, with 14 bases between. This CDR3 has 14 amino acids. The germline gives CDR1 SGHTA, CDR2 FQGTGA. CDR3 amino acids: CASSPGTAIYGYTF. In nucleotides, the CDR3 is TGTGCCAGCAGCCCCGGGACTGCTATCTATGGCTACACCTTC.

The gene calls are TRBV9 and TRBJ1-6; D is perhaps TRBD1 (6 bases). This CDR3 has 15 residues. Trimming stripped 0 bases from V and 7 bases from J, with 11 bases between. Germline-derived CDR1 and CDR2 are SGDLS and YYNGEE. The CDR3 loop reads CASSVGGGSNSPLHF. CDR3 sequence (DNA): TGTGCCAGCAGCGTAGGAGGGGGTTCAAATTCACCCCTCCACTTT.

The gene calls are TRBV28 and TRBJ1-1; TRBD1 agrees at 9 bases. The CDR3 extends over 14 amino acids. V gave up 0 bases and J gave up 4 bases; unmatched junction bases: 0. Germline CDR1 and CDR2: MDHEN and SYDVKM. The CDR3 region has the DNA TGTGCCAGCAGTTTATGGACAGGGGGCACTGAAGCTTTCTTT. Its protein is CASSLWTGGTEAFF.

The chain combines TRBV6-1 with TRBJ2-6, with D possibly being TRBD1 (6 bases). Trimming stripped 0 bases from V and 4 bases from J, with 19 bases between. The CDR3 has 19 amino acids. Germline CDR1 and CDR2: MNHNS and SASEGT. CDR3 nucleotides: TGTGCCAGCAGTGAAGCGCTAGGTTCAGGGGTTACAGGGGCCAACGTCCTGACTTTC. Translation gives CASSEALGSGVTGANVLTF.

This chain joins TRBV25-1 and TRBJ2-7, with 7 positions matching TRBD1. The CDR3 runs to 13 residues. CDR1 and CDR2 (germline): MGHDK, SYGVNS. Germline trimming cut 2 bases from V and 5 bases from J; bases unmatched to any gene: 3. As DNA, the CDR3 is TGTGCCAGCAGTGAAACAGGGGTTAACGAGCAGTACTTC. Protein sequence: CASSETGVNEQYF.

V usage is TRBV28 and J usage is TRBJ2-7; 11 nucleotides align to TRBD2. With 6 bases clipped from V and 2 bases from J, the junction kept 9 bases outside the gene matches. The CDR3 is made up of 16 amino acids. Germline lookup yields CDR1 MDHEN and CDR2 SYDVKM. The CDR3 region is CASSPPGLADPYEQYF. The CDR3 DNA is TGTGCCAGCAGCCCACCGGGACTAGCGGACCCCTACGAGCAGTACTTC.

The chain carries TRBV12-3 or TRBV12-4 and TRBJ2-5, with D unresolved. The germline V and J ends were trimmed by 5 bases and 5 bases, with 6 bases remaining between them. The CDR3 totals 11 residues. The CDR3 region is CASSTKETQYF. The CDR3 coding sequence is TGTGCCAGCAGTACTAAGGAGACCCAGTACTTC.

With regard to this clone: The same CDR3 also results from other DNA sequences found in this sample. V is TRBV18 and J is TRBJ2-7; perhaps TRBD2 as D (6 bases). Looked up from germline, CDR1 is KGHSH and CDR2 is LQKENI. This CDR3 is built from 16 residues. The ends were cut back, 2 bases at V and 0 bases at J, with 14 bases in the middle. CDR3 residues: CASSPAYLAPSYEQYF. The DNA for the CDR3 is TGTGCCAGCTCACCAGCTTACCTAGCGCCCTCCTACGAGCAGTACTTC. Full variable domain (outside the CDR3, taken from reference TRBV18 and TRBJ2-7): NAGVMQNPRHLVRRRGQEARLRCSPMKGHSHVYWYRQLPEEGLKFMVYLQKENIIDESGMPKERFSAEFPKEGPSILRIQQVVRGDSAAYFCASSPAYLAPSYEQYFGPGTRLTVT.

The chain employs TRBV29-1 and TRBJ2-3; TRBD1 is a possible D gene (6 bases). The CDR3 covers 16 residues. Per germline, CDR1 SQVTM and CDR2 ANQGSEA. Trimming cost V 7 bases and J 2 bases, with 22 bases left between them. The CDR3 spells CSATGTKGSNTDTQYF. The CDR3, as DNA: TGCAGCGCCACCGGGACAAAAGGATCTAACACAGATACGCAGTATTTT.

The chain carries TRBV7-6 and TRBJ2-5, with 9 bases identical to TRBD2. Trimming removed 0 bases from V and 1 base from J; junction bases left unmatched: 6. Germline CDR1 reads SGHVS; CDR2 reads FNYEAQ. This CDR3 is 17 amino acids long. The CDR3 DNA sequence: TGTGCCAGCAGCTTAGCGTCTCCGACTAGCGGCCAAGAGACCCAGTACTTC. Amino acid sequence: CASSLASPTSGQETQYF.

V gene TRBV12-3 or TRBV12-4 combines with J gene TRBJ2-4; the D is unclear. V lost 4 bases and J lost 1, with 5 bases in between. The CDR3 sequence is 13 residues long. CDR3 bases: TGTGCCAGCAGTTACGGGGCCAAAAACATTCAGTACTTC. Translation: CASSYGAKNIQYF.